Shown below are 4 T cell receptor beta chains from a single sample sequenced in a study of PD-1 blockade in classical Hodgkin lymphoma. The assay was immunoSEQ multiplex PCR, and TCRdb's table has in-frame clones only and misses some. The table includes approximately 23,000 clones, more than 90% detected once. Time point of the sample: newly diagnosed, previously untreated cHL patient sample. Purification of CD4+ T cells from thawed PBMCs was achieved by magnetic negative selection. Specimen: CD4+ T cells from blood. The receptors were sampled from a human donor with classical Hodgkin lymphoma.

The chain uses TRBV28 and TRBJ2-3; TRBD2 matches at 7 bases. The V and J ends lost 5 bases and 1 base, in that order; junction bases with no gene match: 12. Germline V CDR1 and CDR2: MDHEN, SYDVKM. The CDR3 runs 17 residues. The CDR3: CASSPRSWAGGTDTQYF. CDR3 coding DNA: TGTGCCAGCAGTCCCCGGAGTTGGGCGGGAGGCACAGATACGCAGTATTTT.

The rearrangement links TRBV28 to TRBJ2-5, with D perhaps matching TRBD2 (5 bases). This CDR3 comprises 14 residues. The germline V and J ends were trimmed by 3 bases and 4 bases, with 12 bases remaining between them. Germline assignment: CDR1 MDHEN and CDR2 SYDVKM. CDR3 nucleotides: TGTGCCAGCAGTTTGGCAGTAGGAGGAGAGACCCAGTACTTC. It translates to CASSLAVGGETQYF.

The chain links TRBV18 to TRBJ2-7, with D maybe TRBD1 (6 bases). The CDR3 consists of 16 residues. Germline V CDR1 and CDR2: KGHSH, LQKENI. V gave up 3 bases and J gave up 5 bases, with 20 bases separating them. The CDR3 reads CASSPARGQPGHEQYF. In nucleotides, the CDR3 is TGTGCCAGCTCACCGGCCCGGGGACAACCGGGCCACGAGCAGTACTTC.

As DNA, the CDR3 is TGCAGCGTGCGGGACAGGGGTTTGAATGAGCAGTTCTTC. The encoded protein is CSVRDRGLNEQFF. The chain combines TRBV29-1 with TRBJ2-1, with 10 positions matching TRBD1. Germline V gene data show CDR1 as SQVTM and CDR2 as ANQGSEA. This CDR3 has 13 amino acids. The V gene end was trimmed by 6 bases and the J gene end by 7 bases; junction bases not matched to a gene: 6.